Each of the 3 T cell receptor beta chains below was sequenced from the same sample in a study of prognosis after radiotherapy for stage I lung cancer. Researchers used two-round multiplex PCR to amplify TCR beta CDR3 starting from genomic DNA. Initially, in first-round PCR, primers specific to each TRBV and TRBJ gene were used. TCRdb independently ran MiXCR on the multiplex PCR reads; one entry per CDR3 protein. This table holds approximately 16,000 distinct CDR3 sequences, around 29% found once. The sample in question was PBMCs, obtained before or after stereotactic body radiation therapy (not recorded which). The origin of the receptors is a donor aged 50 or older with non-small cell lung cancer.

On this clonotype: One end of the junction does not line up with germline, which may come from a read error. The chain employs TRBV5-5 and TRBJ1-4; 8 positions match TRBD1. This CDR3 has 14 amino acids. CDR1 and CDR2 from the germline V gene are SGHKS and YYEKEE (reference sequence). The CDR3 spells CASSPRTGLNEKLF. CDR3 coding DNA: TGTGCCAGCAGCCCTAGGACAGGGCTTAATGAAAAACTGTTT.

This clonotype was found many times. This chain joins TRBV4-1 and TRBJ1-5; TRBD1 aligns across 12 bases. V lost 0 bases to trimming and J lost 5 bases; unmatched junction nucleotides: 5. Germline CDR1 reads MGHRA; CDR2 reads YSYEKL. This CDR3 has 17 residues. The CDR3 sequence: CASSQDYGTGGDQPQHF. The DNA for the CDR3 is TGCGCCAGCAGCCAAGATTACGGGACAGGGGGCGATCAGCCCCAGCATTTT.

By sample share, this clonotype is medium-sized. The chain links TRBV6-1 to TRBJ2-3; D is unclear. With 6 bases removed from V and 4 bases from J, the gap between germline ends came to 17 bases. Germline loops: CDR1 MNHNS, CDR2 SASEGT. The CDR3 runs to 15 residues. The chain's CDR3 is CASSPTAELADTQYF. The CDR3 coding sequence is TGTGCCAGCAGCCCCACGGCGGAGCTCGCAGATACGCAGTATTTT.